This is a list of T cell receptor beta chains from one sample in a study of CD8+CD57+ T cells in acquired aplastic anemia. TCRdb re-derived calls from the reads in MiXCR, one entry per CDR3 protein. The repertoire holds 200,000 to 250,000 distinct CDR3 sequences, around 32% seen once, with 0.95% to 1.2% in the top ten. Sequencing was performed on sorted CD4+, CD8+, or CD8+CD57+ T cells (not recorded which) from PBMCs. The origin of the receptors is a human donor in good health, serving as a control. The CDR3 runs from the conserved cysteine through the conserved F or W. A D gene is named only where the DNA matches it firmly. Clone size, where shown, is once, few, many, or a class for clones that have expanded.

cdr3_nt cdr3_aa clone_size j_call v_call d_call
TGCAGTGGACGGACCGCCGTCACCCATAATTCACCCCTCCACTTT CSGRTAVTHNSPLHF . TRBJ1-6 TRBV20-1 .
TGTGCCAGCAGCCAAGATCAGCGCAACACCGGGGAGCTGTTTTTT CASSQDQRNTGELFF . TRBJ2-2 TRBV4-2 .
TGTGCCAGCAGCAGGACAAATAACTATGGCTACACCTTC CASSRTNNYGYTF many TRBJ1-2 TRBV5-8 .
TGTGCCATCAGTGAGGGGAAGGACAGGGGAGACTATGGCTACACCTTC CAISEGKDRGDYGYTF . TRBJ1-2 TRBV10-3 TRBD1
TGTGCCAGCAGCTTAAGGGATAGCTCCTACGAGCAGTACTTC CASSLRDSSYEQYF many TRBJ2-7 TRBV7-9 .
TGTGCCAGCAAGGGGGACTACAATGAGCAGTTCTTC CASKGDYNEQFF . TRBJ2-1 TRBV9 .
TGTGCCAACAGCCCCGCCGGGGCGAGCTCCTATAATTCACCCCTCCACTTT CANSPAGASSYNSPLHF . TRBJ1-6 TRBV14 .
TGCAGTGCTAGAAGCCCTCAGGGGGTCGTGGGTGGCTACACCTTC CSARSPQGVVGGYTF few TRBJ1-2 TRBV20-1 TRBD1
TGTGCCAGCAGTTACGGGGACCGGGATCTATACAATGAGCAGTTCTTC CASSYGDRDLYNEQFF . TRBJ2-1 TRBV4-2 .
TGTGCCAGCAGCCCGTCCCGGCGGGGGGCCTACGAGCAGTACTTC CASSPSRRGAYEQYF . TRBJ2-7 TRBV7-9 TRBD2
TGCAGCGCTAGTGGGGGAGGAACTGAAGCTTTCTTT CSASGGGTEAFF many TRBJ1-1 TRBV29-1 .
TGTGCCACCGGGGCAGATAGCAATCAGCCCCAGCATTTT CATGADSNQPQHF few TRBJ1-5 TRBV15 .
TGTGCCACCTCGACCTCGAGCAGGGGGATATACAATGAGCAGTTCTTC CATSTSSRGIYNEQFF . TRBJ2-1 TRBV24-1 TRBD1
TGTGCCAGCAGTGGGTGGACTAGCGGGATAGGGGAGCAGTTCTTC CASSGWTSGIGEQFF once TRBJ2-1 TRBV25-1 TRBD2
TGTGCCAGCAGAACGCTTAGGGCCGAGTACACTGAAGCTTTCTTT CASRTLRAEYTEAFF once TRBJ1-1 TRBV11-2 .
TGCGCCAGCAGCTTGGTCCCCGAGGGGGAGACCCAGTACTTC CASSLVPEGETQYF . TRBJ2-5 TRBV5-1 .
TGTGCCAGCAGTAGGCAGGCAGGCAATCAGCCCCAGCATTTT CASSRQAGNQPQHF few TRBJ1-5 TRBV6-2/TRBV6-3 .
TGTGCCAGCAGCTCACAGACTAGCGGGAGATCGAATGAGCAGTTCTTC CASSSQTSGRSNEQFF many TRBJ2-1 TRBV7-2 TRBD2
TGTGCCAGCAGTTACTCGAATCGGGGCTACACCTTC CASSYSNRGYTF . TRBJ1-2 TRBV25-1 .
TGTGCCAGCAGCCCCCGGCAGTATGCAGATACGCAGTATTTT CASSPRQYADTQYF few TRBJ2-3 TRBV6-2/TRBV6-3 .
TGCAGTGCTAGGGAAGGGGCGCCCTCCTACGAGCAGTACTTC CSAREGAPSYEQYF few TRBJ2-7 TRBV20-1 .
TGCAGTGCTAGAGAGGGGGGACAGAACTACGCCGGCACCTTC CSAREGGQNYAGTF many TRBJ1-2 TRBV20-1 TRBD1
TGTGCCTGGAAAGCGGGGACAATTAATGAAAAACTGTTTTTT CAWKAGTINEKLFF . TRBJ1-4 TRBV30 .
TGCAGTGCCAGCAGTTACGGCGGACGGAGCCAAGAGACCCAGTACTTC CSASSYGGRSQETQYF . TRBJ2-5 TRBV20-1 .
TGCGCCAGCAGCTCATACGGGACTCCAGAGGAGACCCAGTACTTC CASSSYGTPEETQYF . TRBJ2-5 TRBV5-1 .
TGTGCCAGCAGTAAGACTAGCAGAATCTACGAGCAGTACTTC CASSKTSRIYEQYF few TRBJ2-7 TRBV12-3/TRBV12-4 TRBD2
TGTGCCAGCAGTTATGGGGCAGAGAGCACAGATACGCAGTATTTT CASSYGAESTDTQYF few TRBJ2-3 TRBV12-3/TRBV12-4 .
TGTGCCAGCAGTTTATCTGCGGCCAACCCTCTTTACAATGAGCAGTTCTTC CASSLSAANPLYNEQFF . TRBJ2-1 TRBV28 .
TGTGCCAGCAGCTTAAGACTGGGGAGAAGAGAGACCCAGTACTTC CASSLRLGRRETQYF many TRBJ2-5 TRBV7-9 .
TGCAGTGCTAGAGTTCTGGCCGGGGGCTATGGCTACACCTTC CSARVLAGGYGYTF many TRBJ1-2 TRBV20-1 .
TGTGCCAGCAGTGTCGAGGGGGCGCGGGCAGATACGCAGTATTTT CASSVEGARADTQYF many TRBJ2-3 TRBV2 TRBD1
TGTGCCAGCAGCCAACGGGGTAATCAGCCCCAGCATTTT CASSQRGNQPQHF . TRBJ1-5 TRBV27 .
TGCAGTGCTAGACCAGAACTACAGGGGTCTGGAAACACCATATATTTT CSARPELQGSGNTIYF many TRBJ1-3 TRBV20-1 TRBD1
TGTGCCAGCGCAGTAGGGGGACCCAGGACTAATGAAAAACTGTTTTTT CASAVGGPRTNEKLFF few TRBJ1-4 TRBV2 .
TGCACCAGCAGCTTGGCCCACGCAGGGTCCTATGGCTACACCTTC CTSSLAHAGSYGYTF . TRBJ1-2 TRBV5-1 .
TGTGCCAGCAGCGACCGGACAGCCGGGAATTCACCCCTCCACTTT CASSDRTAGNSPLHF many TRBJ1-6 TRBV2 .
TGCGCCAGCAGCCAGCGCACGGTCGGTGCAACTAATGAAAAACTGTTTTTT CASSQRTVGATNEKLFF many TRBJ1-4 TRBV4-1 .
TGTGCCAGCAGCTCTATCGGCGGGAGCTCCTACAATGAGCAGTTCTTC CASSSIGGSSYNEQFF . TRBJ2-1 TRBV5-4 TRBD2
TGTGCCACCAGTGATCCGAGGACTAGCGGGAGCGATACGCAGTATTTT CATSDPRTSGSDTQYF . TRBJ2-3 TRBV24-1 TRBD2
TGTGCCAGCAGGGTATCTGGGGGACAGGGCCGATCACCCCTCCACTTT CASRVSGGQGRSPLHF few TRBJ1-6 TRBV28 TRBD1
TGCAGTGCCAAACGTCCAAGGGGGATGACTGAAGCTTTCTTT CSAKRPRGMTEAFF few TRBJ1-1 TRBV20-1 .
TGTGCCAGCAGCCAGGGGACGATTCGGGAGCAGTACTTC CASSQGTIREQYF many TRBJ2-7 TRBV11-2 .
TGTGCCAGCAGCTCGGCAACAGGGATTGAAAAACTGTTTTTT CASSSATGIEKLFF many TRBJ1-4 TRBV5-8 .
TGTGCCAGCAGGCAAGACAATGAGCAGTTCTTC CASRQDNEQFF many TRBJ2-1 TRBV7-3 .
TGTGCCAGCAGCTCGGGGACAGGGGGCTTCAATCAGCCCCAGCATTTT CASSSGTGGFNQPQHF many TRBJ1-5 TRBV7-9 TRBD1
TGCAGTGCTAGAGATTCGGAATATAGCAATCAGCCCCAGCATTTT CSARDSEYSNQPQHF many TRBJ1-5 TRBV20-1 .
TGTGCCATCAGTGAGTCTTCTAGCGGACCTAACAATGAGCAGTTCTTC CAISESSSGPNNEQFF many TRBJ2-1 TRBV10-3 TRBD2
TGTGCCACCAGTGACCCGGACAGGGCTTTCACCGGGGAGCTGTTTTTT CATSDPDRAFTGELFF many TRBJ2-2 TRBV24-1 TRBD1
TGTGCCCTGAGGACTAGCGCAACCTACGAGCAGTACTTC CALRTSATYEQYF . TRBJ2-7 TRBV30 TRBD2
TGCAGTGCTCGGGACAGGACTCAGATGGGTGAAAAACTGTTTTTT CSARDRTQMGEKLFF . TRBJ1-4 TRBV20-1 TRBD1
TGTGCCACCAGTGATTCTAGGACAGTTGACGGAGCTTTCTTT CATSDSRTVDGAFF many TRBJ1-1 TRBV24-1 .
TGTGCCAGCAGCCCGGGAGTTGGTACCCCCTACGAGCAGTACTTC CASSPGVGTPYEQYF many TRBJ2-7 TRBV14 .